The entry below describes one T cell receptor beta chain. Profiled with immunoSEQ multiplex PCR; TCRdb holds only in-frame clones, not every one. The repertoire holds 200,000 to 300,000 clones, with 84% as singletons. This specimen belongs to a study of blood T cell repertoires in COVID-19. In the study overall: The analysed material was cDNA or gDNA that came from T cells, B-cell-depleted T cells, or PBMCs.

CDR3 length: 16 residues. The V and J genes are TRBV21-1 and TRBJ2-7; the table's D call, TRBD2, was not checked against the DNA. TRBV21-1 represents a pseudogene. Sequenced material: peripheral blood. The sequence was collected from a man aged 55-75 years with acute or convalescent COVID-19. The CDR3 loop reads CASSKGVAGVPYEQYF. The CDR3 DNA reads TGTGCCAGCAGCAAAGGAGTAGCGGGGGTTCCATACGAGCAGTACTTC.